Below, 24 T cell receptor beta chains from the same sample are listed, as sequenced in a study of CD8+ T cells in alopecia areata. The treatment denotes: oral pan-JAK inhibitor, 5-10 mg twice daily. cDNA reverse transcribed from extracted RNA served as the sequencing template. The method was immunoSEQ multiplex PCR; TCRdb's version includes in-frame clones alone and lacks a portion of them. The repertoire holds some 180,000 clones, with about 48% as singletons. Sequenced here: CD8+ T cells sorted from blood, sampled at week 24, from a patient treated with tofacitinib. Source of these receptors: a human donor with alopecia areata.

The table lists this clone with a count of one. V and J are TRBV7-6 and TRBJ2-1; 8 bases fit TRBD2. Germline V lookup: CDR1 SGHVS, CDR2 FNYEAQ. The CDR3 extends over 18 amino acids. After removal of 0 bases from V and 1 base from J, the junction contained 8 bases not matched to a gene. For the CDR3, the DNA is TGTGCCAGCAGCTTAGCGCGATTAGCGGGGACATCCTACAATGAGCAGTTCTTC. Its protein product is CASSLARLAGTSYNEQFF.

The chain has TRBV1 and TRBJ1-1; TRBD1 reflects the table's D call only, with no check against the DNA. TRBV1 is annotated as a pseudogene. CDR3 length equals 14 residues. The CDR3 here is CTSSHDRLNTEAFF. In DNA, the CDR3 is TGCACCAGCAGCCATGACAGGTTGAACACTGAAGCTTTCTTT.

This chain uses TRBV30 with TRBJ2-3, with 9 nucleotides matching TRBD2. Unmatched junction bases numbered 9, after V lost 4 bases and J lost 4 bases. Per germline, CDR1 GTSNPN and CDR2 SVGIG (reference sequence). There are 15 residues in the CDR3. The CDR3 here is CAWTVAGGPADTQYF. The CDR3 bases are TGTGCCTGGACCGTCGCGGGGGGGCCTGCAGATACGCAGTATTTT.

CDR3 bases: TGTGCCAGCAGCTTAACCTACACCGGGGAGCTGTTTTTT. Translating gives CASSLTYTGELFF. The rearrangement uses TRBV7-8 and TRBJ2-2, with D unclear. CDR1 is SGHVS and CDR2 is FQNEAQ in the germline V gene. V dropped 2 bases and J dropped 3 bases, with 4 bases sitting between them. The CDR3 is 13 residues long.

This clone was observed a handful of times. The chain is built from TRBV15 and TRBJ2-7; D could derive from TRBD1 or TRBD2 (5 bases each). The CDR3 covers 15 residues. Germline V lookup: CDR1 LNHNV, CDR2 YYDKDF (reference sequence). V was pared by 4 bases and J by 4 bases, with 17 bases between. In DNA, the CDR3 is TGTGCCACCAGCATCGCCGATGAGAGGGGTTACGAGCAGTACTTC. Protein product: CATSIADERGYEQYF. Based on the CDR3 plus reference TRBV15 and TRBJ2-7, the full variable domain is DAMVIQNPRYQVTQFGKPVTLSCSQTLNHNVMYWYQQKSSQAPKLLFHYYDKDFNNEADTPDNFQSRRPNTSFCFLDIRSPGLGDTAMYLCATSIADERGYEQYFGPGTRLTVT.

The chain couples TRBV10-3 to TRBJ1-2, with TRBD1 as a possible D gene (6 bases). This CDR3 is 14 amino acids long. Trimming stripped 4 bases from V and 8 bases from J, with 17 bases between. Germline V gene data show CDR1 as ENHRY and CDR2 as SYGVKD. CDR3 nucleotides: TGTGCCATCAGTGTCACAGGGTCCGTGAGCGGCTACACCTTC. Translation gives CAISVTGSVSGYTF.

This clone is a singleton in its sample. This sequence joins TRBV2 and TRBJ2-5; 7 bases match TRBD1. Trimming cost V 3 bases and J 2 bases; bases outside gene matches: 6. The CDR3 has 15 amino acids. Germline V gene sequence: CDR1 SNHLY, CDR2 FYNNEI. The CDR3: CASSDLDREQETQYF. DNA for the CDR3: TGTGCCAGCAGTGACCTCGACAGGGAGCAAGAGACCCAGTACTTC.

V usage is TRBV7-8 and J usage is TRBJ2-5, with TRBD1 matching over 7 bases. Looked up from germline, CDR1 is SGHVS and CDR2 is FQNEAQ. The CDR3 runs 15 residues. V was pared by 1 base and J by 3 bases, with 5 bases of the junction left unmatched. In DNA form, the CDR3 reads TGTGCCAGCAGCTTAGGCGAGACAGGGAAAGAGACCCAGTACTTC. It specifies CASSLGETGKETQYF.

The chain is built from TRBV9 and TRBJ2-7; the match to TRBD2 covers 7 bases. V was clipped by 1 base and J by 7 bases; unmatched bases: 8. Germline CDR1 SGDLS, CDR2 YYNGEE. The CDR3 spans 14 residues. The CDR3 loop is CASSVSGGGQEQYF. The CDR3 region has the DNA TGTGCCAGCAGCGTATCCGGCGGGGGTCAGGAGCAGTACTTC.

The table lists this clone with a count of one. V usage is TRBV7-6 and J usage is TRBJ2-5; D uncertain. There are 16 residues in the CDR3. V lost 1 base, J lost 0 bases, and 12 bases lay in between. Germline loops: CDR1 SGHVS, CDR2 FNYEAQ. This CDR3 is CASSLVRVADQETQYF. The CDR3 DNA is TGTGCCAGCAGCTTAGTTAGGGTGGCGGACCAAGAGACCCAGTACTTC.

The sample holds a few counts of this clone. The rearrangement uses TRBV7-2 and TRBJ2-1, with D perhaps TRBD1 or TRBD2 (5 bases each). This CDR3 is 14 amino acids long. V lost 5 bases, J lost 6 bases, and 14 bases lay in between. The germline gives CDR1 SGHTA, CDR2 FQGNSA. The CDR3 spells CASSAMGPINEQFF. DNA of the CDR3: TGTGCCAGCAGCGCAATGGGACCAATCAATGAGCAGTTCTTC.

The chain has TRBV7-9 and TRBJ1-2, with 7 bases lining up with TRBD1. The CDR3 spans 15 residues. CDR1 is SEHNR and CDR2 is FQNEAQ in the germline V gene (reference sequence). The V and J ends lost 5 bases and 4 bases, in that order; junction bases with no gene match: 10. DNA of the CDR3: TGTGCCAGCAGCCCTACGTCAGGGGGATCCTATGGCTACACCTTC. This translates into CASSPTSGGSYGYTF.

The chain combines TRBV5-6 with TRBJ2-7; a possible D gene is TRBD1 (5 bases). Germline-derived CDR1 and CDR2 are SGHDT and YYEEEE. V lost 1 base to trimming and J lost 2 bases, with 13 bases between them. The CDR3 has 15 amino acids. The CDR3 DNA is TGTGCCAGCAGCTTGAACGCGGCAGGGCCCTACGAGCAGTACTTC. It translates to CASSLNAAGPYEQYF.

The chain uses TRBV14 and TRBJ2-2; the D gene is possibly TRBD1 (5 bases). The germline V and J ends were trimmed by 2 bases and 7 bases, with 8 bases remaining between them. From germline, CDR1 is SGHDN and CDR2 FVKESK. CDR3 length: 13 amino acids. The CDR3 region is CASSQLGLGELFF. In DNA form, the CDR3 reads TGTGCCAGCAGCCAATTGGGGCTCGGGGAGCTGTTTTTT.

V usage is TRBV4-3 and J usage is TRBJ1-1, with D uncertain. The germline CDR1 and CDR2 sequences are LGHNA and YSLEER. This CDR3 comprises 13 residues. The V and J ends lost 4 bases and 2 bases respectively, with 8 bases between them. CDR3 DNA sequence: TGCGCCAGCAGCCCCATCACTAACACTGAAGCTTTCTTT. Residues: CASSPITNTEAFF.

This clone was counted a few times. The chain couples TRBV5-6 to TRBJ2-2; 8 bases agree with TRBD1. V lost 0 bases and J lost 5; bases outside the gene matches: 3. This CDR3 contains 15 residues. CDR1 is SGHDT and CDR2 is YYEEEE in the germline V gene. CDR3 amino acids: CASSLAGTGTGELFF. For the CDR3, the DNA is TGTGCCAGCAGCTTGGCCGGGACAGGTACCGGGGAGCTGTTTTTT.

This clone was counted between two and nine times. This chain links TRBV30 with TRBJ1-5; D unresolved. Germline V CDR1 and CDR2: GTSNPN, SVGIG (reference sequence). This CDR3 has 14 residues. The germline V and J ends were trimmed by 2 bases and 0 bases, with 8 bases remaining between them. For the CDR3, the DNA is TGTGCCTGGAGTACAGACGGTAGCAATCAGCCCCAGCATTTT. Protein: CAWSTDGSNQPQHF.

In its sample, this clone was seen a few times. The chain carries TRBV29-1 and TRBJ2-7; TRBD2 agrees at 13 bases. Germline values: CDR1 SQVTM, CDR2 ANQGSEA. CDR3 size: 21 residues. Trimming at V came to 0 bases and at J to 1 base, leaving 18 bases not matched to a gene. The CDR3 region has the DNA TGCAGCGTTGAAGATGGATCTGGGGGACTAGCGGGGTCCGGACCATCCTACGAGCAGTACTTC. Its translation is CSVEDGSGGLAGSGPSYEQYF.

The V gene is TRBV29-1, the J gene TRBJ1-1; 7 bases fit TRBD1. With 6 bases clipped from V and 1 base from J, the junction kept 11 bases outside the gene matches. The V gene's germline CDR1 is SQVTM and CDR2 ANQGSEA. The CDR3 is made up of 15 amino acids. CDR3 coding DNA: TGCAGCGTGGGAGGGGGACAGCTGGGGAACACTGAAGCTTTCTTT. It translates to CSVGGGQLGNTEAFF.

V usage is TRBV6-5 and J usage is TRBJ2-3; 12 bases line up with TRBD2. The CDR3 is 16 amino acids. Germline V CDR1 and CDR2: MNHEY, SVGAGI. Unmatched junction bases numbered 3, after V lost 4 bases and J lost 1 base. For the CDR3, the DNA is TGTGCCAGCAGTTCCAGGACTAGCGGGGGCACAGATACGCAGTATTTT. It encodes CASSSRTSGGTDTQYF.

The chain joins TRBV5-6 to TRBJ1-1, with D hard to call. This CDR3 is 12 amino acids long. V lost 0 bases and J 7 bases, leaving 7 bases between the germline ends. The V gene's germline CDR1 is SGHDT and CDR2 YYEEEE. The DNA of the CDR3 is TGTGCCAGCAGCTTGGACAGATATGAAGCTTTCTTT. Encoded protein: CASSLDRYEAFF. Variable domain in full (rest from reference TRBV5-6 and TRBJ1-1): DAGVTQSPTHLIKTRGQQVTLRCSPKSGHDTVSWYQQALGQGPQFIFQYYEEEERQRGNFPDRFSGHQFPNYSSELNVNALLLGDSALYLCASSLDRYEAFFGQGTRLTVV.

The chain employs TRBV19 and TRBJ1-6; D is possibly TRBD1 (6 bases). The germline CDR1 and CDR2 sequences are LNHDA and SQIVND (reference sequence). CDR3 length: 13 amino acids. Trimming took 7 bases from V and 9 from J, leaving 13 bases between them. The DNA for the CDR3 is TGTGCCAGTACCGCAACAGGGTCTTCACCCCTCCACTTT. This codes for CASTATGSSPLHF.

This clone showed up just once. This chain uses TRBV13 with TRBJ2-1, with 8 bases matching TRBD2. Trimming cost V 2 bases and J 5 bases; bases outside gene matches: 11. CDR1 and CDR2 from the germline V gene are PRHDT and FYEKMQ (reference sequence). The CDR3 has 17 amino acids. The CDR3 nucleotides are TGTGCCAGCAGCTTAACAGCGGGGGTCCCCACCGACAATGAGCAGTTCTTC. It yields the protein CASSLTAGVPTDNEQFF.

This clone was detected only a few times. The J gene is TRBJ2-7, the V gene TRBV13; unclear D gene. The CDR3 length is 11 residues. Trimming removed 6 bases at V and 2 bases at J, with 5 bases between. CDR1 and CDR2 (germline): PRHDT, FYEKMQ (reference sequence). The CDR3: CASSRAYEQYF. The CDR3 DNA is TGTGCCAGCAGTCGTGCCTACGAGCAGTACTTC.